The text below deals with one TCR beta chain. This sample is drawn from a study of blood T cell repertoires in COVID-19. About the research overall: Samples of COVID-19 (acute and convalescent) were obtained from the United States, Italy and Spain. PBMCs, B-cell-depleted T cells, or T cells provided the cDNA or gDNA that made up the material.

The CDR3 is made up of 16 amino acids. Looked up from germline, CDR1 is SGDLS and CDR2 is YYNGEE. Trimming cost V 4 bases and J 6 bases; bases outside gene matches: 10. Per the original data handling: The authors estimated nucleated cell counts from reference gene primer amplification. Clones were read by immunoSEQ multiplex PCR, and TCRdb kept only the in-frame ones, dropping some. V and J calls and clone size follow that table, whereas D and trimming were derived from the DNA. The sample lists about 120,000 clones, about 84% occurring once. The sample comprised peripheral blood. The rearrangement links TRBV9 to TRBJ2-1; 10 positions agree with TRBD2. The TCR originated in a man aged 55 to 70 with acute or convalescent COVID-19. The CDR3 DNA sequence: TGTGCCAGCAGCCTCCTGGGGCTAGCGGGAGCCAATGAGCAGTTCTTC. The encoded protein is CASSLLGLAGANEQFF.